This record concerns one T cell receptor (beta chain) sequence. Its specificity is unknown. This specimen includes other DNA sequences encoding the same CDR3. The source of the sample is a study of OX40 agonist ivuxolimab in advanced cancers. Study overall: Three patients got partial responses; one had hepatocellular carcinoma and two had cutaneous melanoma.

Using immunoSEQ multiplex PCR, the repertoire was profiled, and TCRdb retains in-frame clones only, with some absent. Of tens of thousands of clones listed, 92% are singletons. General observations from the study: Clonal expansion was seen in CD4+ and CD8+ blood T cells by week 6 at 0.1 to 3.0 mg/kg.

This CDR3 has 14 amino acids. Germline CDR1 and CDR2: SGHTA and FQGNSA. The V and J ends lost 0 bases and 1 base respectively, with 5 bases between them. The source was CD4+ or CD8+ T cells sorted from blood, collected in a trial of the OX40 agonist ivuxolimab. V usage is TRBV7-2 and J usage is TRBJ2-3; tentatively, D is TRBD1 (5 bases). The source of this sequence is an adult with an advanced solid tumor such as melanoma, head and neck, liver or kidney cancer. The CDR3: CASSLAGGTDTQYF. The DNA for the CDR3 is TGTGCCAGCAGCTTAGCAGGGGGCACAGATACGCAGTATTTT.